This T cell receptor beta chain was documented in a study of regulatory T cells in long-lasting Graves disease. Study-wide findings and caveats: Compared with new cases, persistent Graves' patients showed reduced TCR diversity. Patients with persistent disease showed a bias toward TRBV28, TRBJ1-2 and TRBJ2-5.

The time point is: persistent/refractory GD, antithyroid drugs over 5 years with positive TRAb. From RNA extracted from PBMCs, the TCR library was made. The authors built TCR beta libraries using iRepertoire HTBI primers and Arm-PCR of CDR3 regions. TCRdb independently ran MiXCR on the multiplex PCR reads; one entry per CDR3 protein. This repertoire shows 600,000 to 850,000 distinct CDR3 sequences, around 30% found once; its top ten account for 40% to 55%. V lost 2 bases to trimming and J lost 1 base, with 11 bases between them. Germline CDR1 is ENHRY and CDR2 is SYGVKD. There are 16 residues in the CDR3. As regards this clonotype: The antigen is unknown.

This chain joins TRBV10-3 and TRBJ2-2; TRBD2 is a possible D gene (5 bases). The receptor was derived from a female donor with Graves disease. The sample in question was peripheral blood mononuclear cells (PBMCs), obtained when the disease was refractory, from a patient treated with antithyroid drugs. The CDR3, as DNA: TGTGCCATCAGTGAGCTTTTCGGAGGGAACACCGGGGAGCTGTTTTTT. Amino acid sequence: CAISELFGGNTGELFF.